This T cell receptor beta chain was recorded in a study of T cells after yellow fever vaccination. Study observations and caveats: Abundant clonotypes (contaminants from the bulk population) could be present in FACS-sorted repertoires.

This clonotype was picked up one time. Antigen unknown. Germline CDR1 is PRHDT and CDR2 is FYEKMQ (reference sequence). The ends were cut back, 2 bases at V and 7 bases at J, with 18 bases in the middle. CDR3 size: 16 residues. TCR cDNA, made by 5'RACE template switching, carried an added universal primer site and UMIs. TCRdb re-analysed the 5' RACE reads in MiXCR, keeping a single row per CDR3 protein. The sample carries about 300,000 distinct CDR3 sequences, around 8.6% recorded once. The chain couples TRBV13 to TRBJ1-5; D remains ambiguous. This specimen was CD4+ T cells sorted from PBMCs, taken 5 days after the yellow fever booster vaccination. The clonotype originates from a man aged 18 to 30 who received the YFV17D yellow fever vaccine. CDR3 residues: CASSLRGSPGKQPQHF. CDR3 in DNA: TGTGCCAGCAGCTTACGCGGCAGCCCGGGGAAACAGCCCCAGCATTTT.